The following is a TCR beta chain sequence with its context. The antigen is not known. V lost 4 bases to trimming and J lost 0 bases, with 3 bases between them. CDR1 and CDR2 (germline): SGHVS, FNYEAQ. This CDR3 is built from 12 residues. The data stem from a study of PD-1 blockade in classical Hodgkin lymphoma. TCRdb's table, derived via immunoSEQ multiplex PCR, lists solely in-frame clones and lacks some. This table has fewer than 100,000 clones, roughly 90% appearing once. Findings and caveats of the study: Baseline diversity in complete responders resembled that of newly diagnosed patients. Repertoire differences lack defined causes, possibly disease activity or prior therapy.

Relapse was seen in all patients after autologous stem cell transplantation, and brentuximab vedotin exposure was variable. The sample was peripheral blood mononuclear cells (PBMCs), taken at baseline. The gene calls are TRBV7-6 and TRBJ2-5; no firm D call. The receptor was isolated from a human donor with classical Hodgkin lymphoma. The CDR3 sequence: CASSSHQETQYF. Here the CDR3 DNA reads TGTGCCAGCAGCTCCCACCAAGAGACCCAGTACTTC.